Following are 19 T cell receptor beta chains from one sample sequenced in a study of T cells in Graves' hyperthyroidism and ophthalmopathy. RNA transcripts provided the source from which TCR beta CDR3 regions were amplified. Primed by the HTBI set, a first-round RT-PCR was run on the TCR CDR3. TCRdb re-derived calls from the multiplex PCR reads in MiXCR, one entry per CDR3 protein. The data hold approximately 590,000 distinct CDR3 sequences, with 15% to 18% observed a single time. Material: blood. The receptors come from a woman aged 25 to 39 with Graves' hyperthyroidism.

The chain couples TRBV6-1 to TRBJ1-4; a weak D match, TRBD1 (6 bases). This CDR3 has 14 residues. Germline lookup yields CDR1 MNHNS and CDR2 SASEGT. V lost 6 bases, J lost 3 bases, and 11 bases lay in between. Here the CDR3 reads CASRPTGPNEKLFF. The CDR3 DNA follows: TGTGCCAGCAGACCGACAGGCCCTAATGAAAAACTGTTTTTT.

At least ten counts were recorded for this clonotype. The rearrangement links TRBV20-1 to TRBJ2-7; TRBD2 agrees at 14 bases. This CDR3 spans 17 amino acids. CDR1 and CDR2 (germline): DFQATT, SNEGSKA (reference sequence). Trimming cost V 4 bases and J 0 bases; bases outside gene matches: 8. CDR3 residues: CSATIGTSGSFSYEQYF. The DNA of the CDR3 is TGCAGTGCTACCATCGGGACTAGCGGGAGTTTCTCCTACGAGCAGTACTTC.

This chain links TRBV3-1 with TRBJ2-1; 13 positions match TRBD2. This CDR3 comprises 19 residues. CDR1 and CDR2 (germline): LGHDT, YNNKEL (reference sequence). J was trimmed by 6 bases and V by 6 bases; bases with no gene match: 17. The CDR3 loop reads CASRQLEGLAGIRVNEQFF. The CDR3 DNA reads as TGTGCCAGCAGGCAACTTGAGGGACTAGCGGGAATAAGGGTCAATGAGCAGTTCTTC.

This clonotype was found many times. The chain recombines TRBV3-1 with TRBJ2-7, with TRBD1 matching over 7 bases. Germline V gene sequence: CDR1 LGHDT, CDR2 YNNKEL (reference sequence). J was trimmed by 6 bases and V by 1 base; bases with no gene match: 9. The CDR3 is 15 amino acids. The CDR3 coding sequence is TGTGCCAGCAGCCAAGTAGGAGGACAGGTTGGCGAGCAGTACTTC. It specifies CASSQVGGQVGEQYF.

A word on this clonotype: A clone one base away is much larger, so this may be a read error. The rearrangement joins TRBV7-3 to TRBJ2-1; TRBD2 matches 12 bases. Germline V CDR1 and CDR2: SGHTA, FQGTGA. The CDR3 is 15 residues long. V dropped 8 bases and J dropped 4; count of bases not matched to a gene: 6. The CDR3, as DNA: TGTGCCAGCCAGCGACTAGCGGGAGTTTACAATGAGCAGTTCTTC. Translation gives CASQRLAGVYNEQFF.

The chain links TRBV12-3 or TRBV12-4 to TRBJ2-5; 8 bases agree with TRBD1. CDR3 size: 14 residues. With V trimmed by 6 bases and J by 1 base, 4 bases remained unmatched. CDR3 sequence (DNA): TGTGCCAGCAGCTGGACAGGGTCCCAAGAGACCCAGTACTTC. Translated: CASSWTGSQETQYF.

The V gene is TRBV4-2, the J gene TRBJ2-1; D unresolved. CDR3 length equals 15 residues. The V gene lost 0 bases and the J gene lost 6 bases, with 12 bases spanning the gap. CDR1 is LGHNA, CDR2 YNFKEQ, per germline. Here the CDR3 reads CASSQDLDPPNEQFF. The CDR3 bases are TGTGCCAGCAGCCAAGATCTGGACCCCCCCAATGAGCAGTTCTTC.

The table lists this clonotype with a few counts. The V and J genes are TRBV15 and TRBJ2-7; D remains unclear. The CDR3 sequence is 13 residues long. The V end was cut by 6 bases, the J end by 3 bases, with 12 bases between. The germline V gene has CDR1 LNHNV and CDR2 YYDKDF (reference sequence). The CDR3 loop is CATSSGVNYEQYF. CDR3 coding DNA: TGTGCCACCAGTTCGGGTGTGAACTACGAGCAGTACTTC.

The chain joins TRBV7-2 to TRBJ1-1, with TRBD1 identical over 7 bases. Per the germline V gene, CDR1 is SGHTA and CDR2 is FQGNSA. The CDR3 loop spans 17 amino acids. V lost 2 bases and J lost 0; bases outside the gene matches: 9. For the CDR3, the DNA is TGTGCCAGCAGCTTAAGACAGGGAGGGAACATGAACACTGAAGCTTTCTTT. It codes for CASSLRQGGNMNTEAFF.

This clonotype was counted only a few times. The rearrangement links TRBV7-8 to TRBJ1-3; D is possibly TRBD1 (5 bases). The germline gives CDR1 SGHVS, CDR2 FQNEAQ. Between the trimmed V and J ends, which lost 1 base and 0 bases, there was a span of 13 bases. There are 17 residues in the CDR3. The CDR3 nucleotides read TGTGCCAGCAGCTTAGGGGGCATAGGGAACTCTGGAAACACCATATATTTT. This codes for CASSLGGIGNSGNTIYF.

In its sample, this clonotype was seen many times. The rearrangement uses TRBV29-1 and TRBJ1-2; tentative D call: TRBD1 (5 bases). Germline assignment: CDR1 SQVTM and CDR2 ANQGSEA. This CDR3 comprises 13 residues. V lost 4 bases and J 4 bases, leaving 13 bases between the germline ends. The CDR3 sequence: CSVAEGRVYGYTF. DNA for the CDR3: TGCAGCGTTGCAGAGGGCAGGGTCTATGGCTACACCTTC. The entire variable domain, with the rest obtained from reference TRBV29-1 and TRBJ1-2, is as follows: SAVISQKPSRDICQRGTSLTIQCQVDSQVTMMFWYRQQPGQSLTLIATANQGSEATYESGFVIDKFPISRPNLTFSTLTVSNMSPEDSSIYLCSVAEGRVYGYTFGSGTRLTVV.

This clonotype turned up a few times. The rearrangement joins TRBV3-1 to TRBJ1-5; D is perhaps TRBD1 (5 bases). Trimming removed 0 bases at V and 1 base at J, with 10 bases between. The germline gives CDR1 LGHDT, CDR2 YNNKEL (reference sequence). CDR3 size: 16 residues. DNA of the CDR3: TGTGCCAGCAGCCAAGACCCCGGGGGGAGCAATCAGCCCCAGCATTTT. It translates to CASSQDPGGSNQPQHF.

V usage is TRBV20-1 and J usage is TRBJ2-3; D gene ambiguous. The CDR3 is 13 amino acids. Germline V gives CDR1 DFQATT, CDR2 SNEGSKA (reference sequence). V lost 4 bases and J lost 0, with 8 bases in between. The CDR3 nucleotides read TGCAGTGCTAACGCTCCTAGCACAGATACGCAGTATTTT. This encodes CSANAPSTDTQYF.

In its sample, this clonotype was seen many times. J is TRBJ1-1 and V is TRBV5-1; 8 positions agree with TRBD1. Per the germline V gene, CDR1 is SGHRS and CDR2 is YFSETQ. The CDR3 consists of 15 residues. V shed 4 bases and J 2 bases; nucleotides not matched to a gene: 7. The CDR3 sequence: CASSPGQGGNTEAFF. The CDR3 nucleotides are TGCGCCAGCAGCCCTGGACAGGGAGGCAACACTGAAGCTTTCTTT. Using reference TRBV5-1 and TRBJ1-1 for the parts outside the CDR3, the full variable domain is KAGVTQTPRYLIKTRGQQVTLSCSPISGHRSVSWYQQTPGQGLQFLFEYFSETQRNKGNFPGRFSGRQFSNSRSEMNVSTLELGDSALYLCASSPGQGGNTEAFFGQGTRLTVV.

The sample holds many counts of this clonotype. The junction shows a germline mismatch at one end, possibly a read error. This rearrangement joins TRBV5-1 to TRBJ2-1; TRBD1 might be the D (6 bases). The CDR3 runs 16 residues. The germline V gene has CDR1 SGHRS and CDR2 YFSETQ. The CDR3 loop reads CATSLARDRLVDEQFF. CDR3 DNA: TGCGCCACCAGCCTTGCCCGAGACAGGTTAGTCGATGAGCAGTTCTTC.

This clonotype was seen ten or more times. The gene calls are TRBV24-1 and TRBJ2-5, with TRBD2 identical over 7 bases. V trimming: 4 bases; J trimming: 3 bases; junction bases outside the gene matches: 10. Germline CDR1 is KGHDR and CDR2 is SFDVKD. This CDR3 comprises 16 residues. The CDR3 region is CATSEGRLAVKETQYF. As DNA, the CDR3 is TGTGCCACCAGTGAGGGGAGACTAGCAGTTAAAGAGACCCAGTACTTC.

This clonotype occurred a few times. It may be a read error: a sequence one base away is much more abundant. The V gene is TRBV12-3 or TRBV12-4, the J gene TRBJ2-5; D call uncertain. The V gene lost 7 bases and the J gene lost 1 base, with 16 bases spanning the gap. The CDR3 covers 15 residues. The CDR3 DNA sequence: TGTGCCAGCACCCCCAGTCCAAATACCCAAGAGACCCAGTACTTC. This gives the protein CASTPSPNTQETQYF.

This clonotype was counted at least ten times. The V and J genes are TRBV30 and TRBJ2-1; D gene ambiguous. Germline V lookup: CDR1 GTSNPN, CDR2 SVGIG (reference sequence). The V end was cut by 1 base, the J end by 7 bases, with 5 bases between. This CDR3 spans 11 amino acids. The CDR3 nucleotides are TGTGCCTGGAGTGAGTGGAATGAGCAGTTCTTC. Its protein is CAWSEWNEQFF.

Points on this clonotype: This may be a read error: a much more frequent sequence differs by one nucleotide. The V gene is TRBV20-1, the J gene TRBJ2-7; TRBD1 matches 7 bases. Germline V lookup: CDR1 DFQATT, CDR2 SNEGSKA (reference sequence). This CDR3 is built from 15 residues. CDR3 nucleotides: TGCAGTACTAGAGGGGGCCACACTATATCCTACGAGCAGTACTTC. As protein: CSTRGGHTISYEQYF.